This TCR beta chain stems from a study of T-cell memory formation after mild COVID-19. The germline gives CDR1 KGHSH, CDR2 LQKENI. This CDR3 has 15 amino acids. V lost 3 bases and J lost 2; bases outside the gene matches: 7. MiXCR, run by TCRdb on the 5' RACE reads, gives a single entry per CDR3 protein. The sample yields about 470,000 distinct CDR3 sequences, around a quarter seen once. The chain recombines TRBV18 with TRBJ2-7; 7 bases map to TRBD1. The sequenced sample consisted of PBMCs or a T cell subset sorted from them (not recorded which). The sequence derives from an adult woman who had mild COVID-19 (a few samples of this study predate the infection). Cell type and time point are not known. The CDR3 region has the DNA TGTGCCAGCTCACCTACCGGGACAGTTACCTACGAGCAGTACTTC. It is translated as CASSPTGTVTYEQYF.